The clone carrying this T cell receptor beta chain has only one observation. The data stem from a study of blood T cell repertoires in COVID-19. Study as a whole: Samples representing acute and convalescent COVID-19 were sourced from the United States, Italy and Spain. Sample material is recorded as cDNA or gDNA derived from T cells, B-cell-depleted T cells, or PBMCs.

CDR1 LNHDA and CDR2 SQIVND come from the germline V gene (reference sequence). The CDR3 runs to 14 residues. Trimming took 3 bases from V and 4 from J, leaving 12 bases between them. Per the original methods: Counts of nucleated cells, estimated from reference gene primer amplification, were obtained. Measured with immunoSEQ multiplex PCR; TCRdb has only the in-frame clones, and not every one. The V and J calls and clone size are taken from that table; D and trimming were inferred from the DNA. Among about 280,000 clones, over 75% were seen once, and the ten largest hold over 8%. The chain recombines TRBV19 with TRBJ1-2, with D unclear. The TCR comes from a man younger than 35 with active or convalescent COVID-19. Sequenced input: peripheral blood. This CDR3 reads CASSIKEGPYGYTF. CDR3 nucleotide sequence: TGTGCCAGTAGTATTAAGGAGGGCCCCTATGGCTACACCTTC.